This TCR beta chain was sequenced in a study of cytomegalovirus exposure and HLA in healthy donors. Study at large: The 110 million or so unique TCR beta sequences, from approximately 170 million T cells, were found by an earlier analysis. Findings and caveats of the study: Whilst most TCR sequences proved rare, a subset of public TCRs occurred across many donors. Clonal expansion was found to be greater in HLA-associated TCR beta chains than in equally common others in a later analysis.

Of note for this clone: As yet, its antigen is unknown.

The V gene end was trimmed by 6 bases and the J gene end by 9 bases; junction bases not matched to a gene: 13. The CDR3 runs 15 residues. Per germline, CDR1 SNHLY and CDR2 FYNNEI. With 60 Vbeta and 13 Jbeta primers, the PCR was carried out. Measured with immunoSEQ multiplex PCR; TCRdb has only the in-frame clones, and not every one. In total, the table holds 30,000 to 35,000 clones. This receptor was obtained from a woman aged 35 to 49 in good health and CMV-seropositive. The sample was PBMCs. The chain couples TRBV2 to TRBJ2-5; TRBD2 matches 10 bases. CDR3 sequence (DNA): TGTGCCAGCAGGACTGTCGGCGATAGCGGGAGGCCCCAGTACTTC. It yields the protein CASRTVGDSGRPQYF.